These 26 T cell receptor beta chains were all obtained from the same sample, sequenced in a study of response to subunit inactivated influenza vaccine. TCRdb recomputed calls from the RT-PCR reads with MiXCR, one row per CDR3 protein. The sample shows 650,000 or so distinct CDR3 sequences, 13% to 15% of them seen only once. Sequenced material: PBMCs from blood, taken roughly 15 days before vaccination. These receptors came from a man aged 45-60 years who received an inactivated influenza vaccine.

The genes are TRBV11-3 and TRBJ2-1, with D perhaps matching TRBD2 (6 bases). The ends were cut back, 5 bases at V and 4 bases at J, with 15 bases in the middle. This CDR3 has 15 amino acids. CDR1 and CDR2 from the germline V gene are SGHNT and YENEEA. CDR3 bases: TGTGCCAGCAGCCAACGGGACGGGAGTTACAATGAGCAGTTCTTC. It codes for CASSQRDGSYNEQFF.

In this sample, this clonotype turned up many times. The chain combines TRBV9 with TRBJ1-1, with D possibly matching TRBD1 (5 bases). Germline V gene sequence: CDR1 SGDLS, CDR2 YYNGEE. The CDR3 has 16 residues. The V and J ends lost 4 bases and 0 bases respectively, with 16 bases between them. The CDR3: CASSPSGDGLNTEAFF. Written as DNA, the CDR3 is TGTGCCAGCAGCCCTAGTGGGGACGGCCTGAACACTGAAGCTTTCTTT.

This clonotype has only a few counts. The rearrangement joins TRBV7-9 to TRBJ1-1; D gene uncertain. CDR1 is SEHNR and CDR2 is FQNEAQ in the germline V gene (reference sequence). Trimming left V 2 bases short and J 1 base short, with 8 bases between. The CDR3 loop spans 14 amino acids. This CDR3 reads CASSLQRSNTEAFF. The CDR3 nucleotides are TGTGCCAGCAGCTTACAGAGATCGAACACTGAAGCTTTCTTT.

The CDR3 DNA reads as TGTGCCAGCAGCAACAATCGACAGGGTGGCACCGGGGAGCTGTTTTTT. It codes for CASSNNRQGGTGELFF. J is TRBJ2-2 and V is TRBV6-1; 7 nucleotides align to TRBD1. Germline V lookup: CDR1 MNHNS, CDR2 SASEGT. The J segment lost 4 bases and the V segment lost 6 bases, leaving 11 bases of the junction unmatched. The CDR3 consists of 16 residues.

The rearrangement joins TRBV7-9 to TRBJ2-7; perhaps D is TRBD1 or TRBD2 (5 bases each). Germline V gene lookup returns CDR1 SEHNR and CDR2 FQNEAQ (reference sequence). The CDR3 has 16 amino acids. Trimming removed 5 bases from V and 2 bases from J, with 19 bases in between. The CDR3: CASSPSPSRETYEQYF. DNA for the CDR3: TGTGCCAGCAGCCCATCTCCGAGCAGGGAGACCTACGAGCAGTACTTC.

This clonotype was seen only a few times. The chain employs TRBV9 and TRBJ1-6, with no clear D. The V end was cut by 0 bases, the J end by 4 bases, with 5 bases between. The V gene's germline CDR1 is SGDLS and CDR2 YYNGEE. The length of the CDR3 is 14 residues. The CDR3 sequence is CASSVDEYNSPLHF. The CDR3 nucleotides are TGTGCCAGCAGCGTAGATGAGTATAATTCACCCCTCCACTTT.

This clonotype was detected only once. This chain links TRBV2 with TRBJ1-1, with D possibly TRBD1 on 5 matching bases. The germline V gene encodes CDR1 SNHLY and CDR2 FYNNEI. Trimming left V 3 bases short and J 5 bases short, with 13 bases between. The CDR3 loop spans 14 amino acids. The CDR3 spells CASSDREVKTEAFF. CDR3 sequence (DNA): TGTGCCAGCAGTGACAGGGAGGTAAAAACTGAAGCTTTCTTT.

The chain uses TRBV11-3 and TRBJ2-2; 8 nucleotides line up with TRBD2. V was clipped by 5 bases and J by 5 bases; unmatched bases: 7. The CDR3 is 15 residues long. Germline V lookup: CDR1 SGHNT, CDR2 YENEEA. The CDR3 nucleotides read TGTGCCAGCAGCCTGGGGGTAGCGGGAACCGGGGAGCTGTTTTTT. As protein: CASSLGVAGTGELFF.

In this sample, this clonotype turned up many times. The chain links TRBV7-9 to TRBJ1-3, with D hard to call. The CDR3 is 15 residues long. CDR1 and CDR2 from the germline V gene are SEHNR and FQNEAQ (reference sequence). Trimming took 5 bases from V and 4 from J, leaving 15 bases between them. The CDR3 nucleotides are TGTGCCAGCAGCCCCCCGTTGAGGTCGGGAAACACCATATATTTT. Translating gives CASSPPLRSGNTIYF.

The sample holds a few counts of this clonotype. The gene calls are TRBV2 and TRBJ2-1, with TRBD2 matching over 10 bases. The germline V gene encodes CDR1 SNHLY and CDR2 FYNNEI. This CDR3 comprises 17 residues. J was trimmed by 7 bases and V by 6 bases; bases with no gene match: 15. CDR3 sequence: CASRGAVSSGSKNEQFF. CDR3 sequence (DNA): TGTGCCAGCAGGGGGGCGGTGTCTAGCGGGAGTAAGAATGAGCAGTTCTTC.

The sample holds many counts of this clonotype. The chain uses TRBV20-1 and TRBJ2-5, with D possibly TRBD2 on 5 matching bases. CDR3 size: 10 residues. V was clipped by 6 bases and J by 5 bases, with 7 bases between them. Germline V gives CDR1 DFQATT, CDR2 SNEGSKA (reference sequence). The CDR3 reads CSAQRETQYF. In DNA, the CDR3 is TGCAGTGCCCAGCGGGAGACCCAGTACTTC.

This clonotype was found many times. CDR3 residues: CASSRGLYEQYF. The CDR3 DNA is TGTGCCAGCAGCCGCGGGCTCTACGAGCAGTACTTC. This chain uses TRBV27 with TRBJ2-7, with a weak D call TRBD2 (5 bases). The CDR3 spans 12 residues. Trimming shortened V by 6 bases and J by 3 bases, and 9 bases separated the two germline ends. Germline V gives CDR1 MNHEY, CDR2 SMNVEV (reference sequence).

This clonotype showed up just a few times. The gene calls are TRBV4-1 and TRBJ1-2; 9 bases are shared with TRBD1. Trimming removed 5 bases from V and 0 bases from J; junction bases left unmatched: 13. Germline CDR1 and CDR2: MGHRA and YSYEKL. The CDR3 runs to 18 residues. CDR3 sequence reads: CASSGKVRDREPNYGYTF. CDR3 nucleotide sequence: TGCGCCAGCAGCGGGAAGGTCCGGGACAGGGAACCTAACTATGGCTACACCTTC.

The chain employs TRBV7-9 and TRBJ2-7, with 7 bases aligning to TRBD1. The CDR3 runs to 15 residues. CDR1 SEHNR and CDR2 FQNEAQ come from the germline V gene (reference sequence). The ends lost 5 bases at V and 6 bases at J; junction bases unmatched: 13. As DNA, the CDR3 is TGTGCCAGCAGCCCAAAAGGCGGACAGGTGGCCGAGCAGTACTTC. Translated: CASSPKGGQVAEQYF.

The rearrangement joins TRBV5-1 to TRBJ2-7; 8 positions match TRBD1. CDR3 length: 14 residues. V was pared by 4 bases and J by 6 bases, with 9 bases of the junction left unmatched. Germline values: CDR1 SGHRS, CDR2 YFSETQ. The CDR3 sequence: CASSTRTGKVEQYF. The CDR3 nucleotides read TGCGCCAGCAGCACCAGGACAGGGAAAGTCGAGCAGTACTTC. Using reference TRBV5-1 and TRBJ2-7 for the parts outside the CDR3, the full variable domain is KAGVTQTPRYLIKTRGQQVTLSCSPISGHRSVSWYQQTPGQGLQFLFEYFSETQRNKGNFPGRFSGRQFSNSRSEMNVSTLELGDSALYLCASSTRTGKVEQYFGPGTRLTVT.

The chain has TRBV5-6 and TRBJ2-3; D is undetermined. This CDR3 contains 12 residues. The germline V and J ends were trimmed by 4 bases and 7 bases, with 10 bases remaining between them. Germline V lookup: CDR1 SGHDT, CDR2 YYEEEE. This chain's CDR3 is CASSPDPYTQYF. The CDR3, as DNA: TGTGCCAGCAGCCCGGACCCGTATACGCAGTATTTT.

This clonotype was picked up a small number of times. J is TRBJ2-5 and V is TRBV5-1, with TRBD2 matching 11 bases. This CDR3 spans 16 amino acids. V was clipped by 0 bases and J by 4 bases; unmatched bases: 5. CDR1 and CDR2 (germline): SGHRS, YFSETQ. DNA for the CDR3: TGCGCCAGCAGCTTGGGCCCCCTAGCGGGAGGAGAGACCCAGTACTTC. It yields the protein CASSLGPLAGGETQYF.

The table lists this clonotype with many counts. The chain links TRBV7-7 to TRBJ2-2; no clear D. The CDR3 covers 13 residues. The germline V gene has CDR1 SSHAT and CDR2 FNYEAQ (reference sequence). V was shortened by 5 bases and J by 1 base, with 5 bases between the two germline ends. The CDR3 DNA is TGTGCCAGCAGCCAAGAGAACACCGGGGAGCTGTTTTTT. It yields the protein CASSQENTGELFF.

This chain joins TRBV18 and TRBJ2-3, with D hard to call. The CDR3 spans 13 residues. Trimming shortened V by 5 bases and J by 6 bases, and 12 bases separated the two germline ends. Germline CDR1 KGHSH, CDR2 LQKENI. CDR3 residues: CASSTIQMDTQYF. The DNA of the CDR3 is TGTGCCAGCTCAACAATCCAAATGGATACGCAGTATTTT.

This clonotype came up many times. The chain has TRBV12-3 or TRBV12-4 and TRBJ2-1; 10 bases match TRBD2. The CDR3 covers 21 residues. V was pared by 1 base and J by 2 bases, with 17 bases of the junction left unmatched. The CDR3 DNA sequence: TGTGCCAGCAGTTTAGTGAACAGGTTAGCGGGAGGCGGGGGGGCCTACAATGAGCAGTTCTTC. It encodes CASSLVNRLAGGGGAYNEQFF.

The V call is TRBV4-2, the J call TRBJ2-5; 7 positions match TRBD2. V shed 4 bases, J shed 0 bases, and the junction held 2 bases outside the gene matches. CDR1 and CDR2 (germline): LGHNA, YNFKEQ. CDR3 length: 14 amino acids. In DNA form, the CDR3 reads TGTGCCAGCAGCCCTCGGGAGGACCAAGAGACCCAGTACTTC. It specifies CASSPREDQETQYF.

The chain couples TRBV7-8 to TRBJ2-2; D is tentatively TRBD1 or TRBD2 (6 bases each). CDR3 length: 17 residues. Trimming took 5 bases from V and 0 from J, leaving 16 bases between them. CDR1 is SGHVS and CDR2 is FQNEAQ in the germline V gene. CDR3: CASSAPEGEPNTGELFF. CDR3 bases: TGTGCCAGCAGCGCACCGGAGGGGGAACCGAACACCGGGGAGCTGTTTTTT.

The rearrangement uses TRBV11-2 and TRBJ2-1, with D unresolved. The CDR3 contains 15 residues. V was pared by 0 bases and J by 4 bases, with 10 bases between. Germline V CDR1 and CDR2: SGHAT, FQNNGV. In DNA, the CDR3 is TGTGCCAGCAGCTTAGAGGTGACAAGTTACAATGAGCAGTTCTTC. It specifies CASSLEVTSYNEQFF.

Ten or more counts support this clonotype. This chain uses TRBV12-3 or TRBV12-4 with TRBJ2-7; D is ambiguous. The CDR3 is 12 amino acids. Trimming pared 10 bases from V and 2 bases from J, leaving 12 bases between. CDR3 sequence: CAIPFRTYEQYF. The CDR3 DNA sequence: TGTGCCATCCCCTTCCGGACCTACGAGCAGTACTTC.

This clonotype was detected only a few times. The V and J genes are TRBV20-1 and TRBJ2-3, with TRBD2 as a possible D gene (5 bases). The CDR3 covers 13 residues. V was cut by 8 bases and J by 0 bases, with 12 bases left in between. Germline lookup yields CDR1 DFQATT and CDR2 SNEGSKA (reference sequence). Here the CDR3 reads CSTPADSTDTQYF. CDR3 DNA: TGCAGTACCCCAGCGGACAGCACAGATACGCAGTATTTT.

This rearrangement joins TRBV12-3 or TRBV12-4 to TRBJ1-2; unclear D gene. V was trimmed by 3 bases and J by 8 bases, leaving 10 bases between them. CDR3 length: 12 amino acids. CDR3 bases: TGTGCCAGCAGTTTCCGGGTCCAAGGCTACACCTTC. Protein product: CASSFRVQGYTF.